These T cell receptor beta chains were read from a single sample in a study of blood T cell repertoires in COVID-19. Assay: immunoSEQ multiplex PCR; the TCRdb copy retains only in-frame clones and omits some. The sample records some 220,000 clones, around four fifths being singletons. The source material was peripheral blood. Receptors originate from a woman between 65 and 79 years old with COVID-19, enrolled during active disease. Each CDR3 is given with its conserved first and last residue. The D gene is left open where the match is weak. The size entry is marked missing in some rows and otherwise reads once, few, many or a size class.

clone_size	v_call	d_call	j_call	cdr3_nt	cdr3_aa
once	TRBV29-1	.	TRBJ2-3	TGCAGCGTTGAGGCGGGGACCTTCACAGATACGCAGTATTTT	CSVEAGTFTDTQYF
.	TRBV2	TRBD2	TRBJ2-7	TGTGCCAGCAGTGAACTCGGGGGGATGGGCGAGCAGTACTTC	CASSELGGMGEQYF
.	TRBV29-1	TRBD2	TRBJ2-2	TGCAGCGTTGATGGCGGGAGGAGGGGGAACACCGGGGAGCTGTTTTTT	CSVDGGRRGNTGELFF
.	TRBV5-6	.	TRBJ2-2	TGTGCCAGCAGCTTGGTTGGGAGAGGAACCGGGGAGCTGTTTTTT	CASSLVGRGTGELFF
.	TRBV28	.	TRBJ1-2	TGTGCCAGCAATTCAGTGGACACCAACTATGGCTACACCTTC	CASNSVDTNYGYTF
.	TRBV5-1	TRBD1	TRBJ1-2	TGCGCCAGCAGCTTGGGGACAGGGGCCCTTAACTATGGCTACACCTTC	CASSLGTGALNYGYTF
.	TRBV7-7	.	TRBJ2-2	TGTGCCAGCAGCCCCTTGACAGGGAACACCGGGGAGCTGTTTTTT	CASSPLTGNTGELFF
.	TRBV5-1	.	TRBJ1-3	TGCGCCAGCAGCTTTGGGGGTGGACAGAACTCTGGAAACACCATATATTTT	CASSFGGGQNSGNTIYF
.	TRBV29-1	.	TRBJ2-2	TGCAGCGCACGGGTAGACACCGGGGAGCTGTTTTTT	CSARVDTGELFF
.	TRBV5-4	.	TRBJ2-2	TGTGCCAGCAGCTTATCAGTCGGGGAGCTGTTTTTT	CASSLSVGELFF
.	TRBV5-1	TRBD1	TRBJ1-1	TGCGCCAGCAGCTCCGGGACAGGGGAGAGGGTCACTGAAGCTTTCTTT	CASSSGTGERVTEAFF
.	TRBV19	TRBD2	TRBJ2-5	TGTGCCAGTAGTCCCCCCCGTCGGGGGGGCGCACTGAAAGAGACCCAGTACTTC	CASSPPRRGGALKETQYF
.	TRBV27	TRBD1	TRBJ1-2	TGTGCCAGCAGTTCCGGCACAGGGGTTTTCTATGGCTACACCTTC	CASSSGTGVFYGYTF
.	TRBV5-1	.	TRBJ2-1	TGCGCCAGCAGCTCGGCGGCCACTACGGGCAATGAGCAGTTCTTC	CASSSAATTGNEQFF
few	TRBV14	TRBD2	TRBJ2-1	TGTGCCAGCAGCCTTCGACTAGCGGGAGTCAATGAGCAGTTCTTC	CASSLRLAGVNEQFF
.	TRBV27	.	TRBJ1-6	TGTGCCAGCAGGTTTAACAAACCGGGACAAAGCTCCTATAATTCACCCCTCCACTTT	CASRFNKPGQSSYNSPLHF
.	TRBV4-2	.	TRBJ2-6	TGTGCCAGCAGCCAAGATAAGGGGCAGGTGGCCTCTGGGGCCAACGTCCTGACTTTC	CASSQDKGQVASGANVLTF
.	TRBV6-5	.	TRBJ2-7	TGTGCCAGCAGTCTACACATAGGGAGCTACGAGCAGTACTTC	CASSLHIGSYEQYF
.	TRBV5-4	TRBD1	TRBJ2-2	TGTGCCAGCAGCTTCCCAGACAGGGGACGGACCGGGGAGCTGTTTTTT	CASSFPDRGRTGELFF
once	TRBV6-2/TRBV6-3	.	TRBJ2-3	TGTGCCAGCAGTTACGGGGGCACGCAGTATTTT	CASSYGGTQYF
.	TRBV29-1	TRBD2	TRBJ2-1	TGCAGCGTTGAAATTCTAGCGGATGAGCAGTTCTTC	CSVEILADEQFF
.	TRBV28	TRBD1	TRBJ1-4	TGTGCCAGCAGTTATGCTTCGGGACAGTTTAATGAAAAACTGTTTTTT	CASSYASGQFNEKLFF
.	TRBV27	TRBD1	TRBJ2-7	TGTGCCAGCAGTTTATTGAGAGGGGAGACAGGGAAGACCTACGAGCAGTACTTC	CASSLLRGETGKTYEQYF
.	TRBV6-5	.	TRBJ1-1	TGTGCCAGCAGACTTACAGCCTTGAACACTGAAGCTTTCTTT	CASRLTALNTEAFF
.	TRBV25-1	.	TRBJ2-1	TGTGCCAGCAGTCAGGGGAGCAATGAGCAGTTCTTC	CASSQGSNEQFF
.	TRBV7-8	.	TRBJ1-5	TGTGCCAGCGGTACTTACAGGGGCAATCAGCCCCAGCATTTT	CASGTYRGNQPQHF
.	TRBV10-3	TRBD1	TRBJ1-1	TGTGCCATCAGTGGACAGGGCCCCACCACTGAAGCTTTCTTT	CAISGQGPTTEAFF
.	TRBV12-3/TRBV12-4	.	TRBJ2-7	TGTGCCAGCAGTTTACGTGACGAGCAGTACTTC	CASSLRDEQYF
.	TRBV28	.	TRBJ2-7	TGTGCCAGCAGTTTGGGCAAGCAGTACTTC	CASSLGKQYF
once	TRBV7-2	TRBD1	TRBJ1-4	TGTGCCAGCAGCTTACCGGGACAGGGGACTGAAAAACTGTTTTTT	CASSLPGQGTEKLFF
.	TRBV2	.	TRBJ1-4	TGTGCCAGCAGGAGGAGGGCAGCCAATGAAAAACTGTTTTTT	CASRRRAANEKLFF
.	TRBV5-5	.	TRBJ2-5	TGTGCCAGCAGCCCCGGACAGCTCTCTCAAGAGACCCAGTACTTC	CASSPGQLSQETQYF
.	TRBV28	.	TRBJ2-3	TGTGCCAGCAGCCTCAGGGTACCAGATACGCAGTATTTT	CASSLRVPDTQYF
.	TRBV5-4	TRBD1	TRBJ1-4	TGTGCCAGCAGCTCGAGGACAGGGGTCGGGGAAAAACTGTTTTTT	CASSSRTGVGEKLFF
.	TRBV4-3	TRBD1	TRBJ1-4	TGCGCCAGCAGCCAATCCCCGATCGACAGGGGGACCGCAACTAATGAAAAACTGTTTTTT	CASSQSPIDRGTATNEKLFF